The rows below give T cell receptor beta chains drawn from one sample of a study of shared clonotypes between healthy human individuals. Produced via immunoSEQ multiplex PCR; TCRdb's table is partial and in-frame only. The sample lists under 650,000 clones, 90% to 96% occurring once. The specimen was naive CD4+ T cells sorted from blood. The receptors were gathered from a woman aged 30 to 39 in good health. CDR3s include the opening cysteine and the closing phenylalanine or tryptophan. Fields, in order: clone size, D gene, V gene, J gene, CDR3 protein, CDR3 DNA. The D gene is left open where the match is weak. For some rows the clone size is stated as once, few or many, or as a class when expanded; others skip it.

clone_size: NA; d_call: NA; v_call: TRBV5-1; j_call: TRBJ2-1; cdr3_aa: CASSSNGDGPYNEQFF; cdr3_nt: TGCGCCAGCAGCTCGAACGGGGACGGTCCCTACAATGAGCAGTTCTTC
clone_size: NA; d_call: NA; v_call: TRBV6-1; j_call: TRBJ2-3; cdr3_aa: CASSDHTDTQYF; cdr3_nt: TGTGCCAGCAGTGACCACACAGATACGCAGTATTTT
clone_size: NA; d_call: NA; v_call: TRBV25-1; j_call: TRBJ1-3; cdr3_aa: CASSVLGGNTIYF; cdr3_nt: TGTGCCAGCAGTGTACTAGGTGGAAACACCATATATTTT
clone_size: NA; d_call: NA; v_call: TRBV25-1; j_call: TRBJ1-4; cdr3_aa: CASSLGGGEKLFF; cdr3_nt: TGTGCCAGCAGTCTGGGAGGGGGTGAAAAACTGTTTTTT
clone_size: NA; d_call: TRBD2; v_call: TRBV15; j_call: TRBJ2-3; cdr3_aa: CATSRDYSGRAPRTDTQYF; cdr3_nt: TGTGCCACCAGCAGAGATTATAGCGGGAGGGCTCCCCGCACAGATACGCAGTATTTT
clone_size: few; d_call: NA; v_call: TRBV29-1; j_call: TRBJ1-4; cdr3_aa: CSAGTNEKLFF; cdr3_nt: TGCAGCGCCGGGACGAATGAAAAACTGTTTTTT
clone_size: NA; d_call: NA; v_call: TRBV19; j_call: TRBJ1-1; cdr3_aa: CASRGGQNTEAFF; cdr3_nt: TGTGCCAGTAGGGGTGGGCAGAACACTGAAGCTTTCTTT
clone_size: NA; d_call: NA; v_call: TRBV5-1; j_call: TRBJ2-3; cdr3_aa: CASSLGISGPAWDTQYF; cdr3_nt: TGCGCCAGCAGCTTGGGGATTAGCGGCCCGGCATGGGATACGCAGTATTTT
clone_size: NA; d_call: NA; v_call: TRBV7-9; j_call: TRBJ1-2; cdr3_aa: CASSLRLLGAGKSNYGYTF; cdr3_nt: TGTGCCAGCAGCTTAAGGTTATTGGGGGCAGGGAAATCTAACTATGGCTACACCTTC
clone_size: NA; d_call: NA; v_call: TRBV2; j_call: TRBJ2-7; cdr3_aa: CASSEEHSDEQYF; cdr3_nt: TGTGCCAGCAGCGAGGAGCATAGCGACGAGCAGTACTTC
clone_size: NA; d_call: NA; v_call: TRBV5-4; j_call: TRBJ1-1; cdr3_aa: CASSLHDTEAFF; cdr3_nt: TGTGCCAGCAGCTTACACGACACTGAAGCTTTCTTT
clone_size: NA; d_call: NA; v_call: TRBV11-2; j_call: TRBJ2-6; cdr3_aa: CASSKDTSSGANVLTF; cdr3_nt: TGTGCCAGCAGCAAGGACACGAGCTCTGGGGCCAACGTCCTGACTTTC
clone_size: NA; d_call: NA; v_call: TRBV5-1; j_call: TRBJ1-3; cdr3_aa: CASSLSRSSGNTIYF; cdr3_nt: TGCGCCAGCAGCTTGAGCAGAAGCTCTGGAAACACCATATATTTT
clone_size: once; d_call: NA; v_call: TRBV5-5; j_call: TRBJ1-3; cdr3_aa: CASNHPGNTIYF; cdr3_nt: TGTGCCAGCAACCATCCTGGAAACACCATATATTTT
clone_size: NA; d_call: NA; v_call: TRBV19; j_call: TRBJ1-5; cdr3_aa: CASTPVRGNGQPQHF; cdr3_nt: TGTGCCAGTACCCCGGTCCGGGGAAATGGTCAGCCCCAGCATTTT
clone_size: NA; d_call: NA; v_call: TRBV29-1; j_call: TRBJ2-1; cdr3_aa: CSVPRDTGSSYNEQFF; cdr3_nt: TGCAGCGTGCCCCGGGACACCGGGAGCTCCTACAATGAGCAGTTCTTC
clone_size: NA; d_call: NA; v_call: TRBV4-1; j_call: TRBJ2-7; cdr3_aa: CASSQTTSTRYEQYF; cdr3_nt: TGCGCCAGCAGCCAAACTACTAGTACCCGCTACGAGCAGTACTTC
clone_size: once; d_call: NA; v_call: TRBV29-1; j_call: TRBJ2-1; cdr3_aa: CSVEHPGPKAYNEQFF; cdr3_nt: TGCAGCGTTGAACATCCGGGACCCAAAGCCTACAATGAGCAGTTCTTC
clone_size: NA; d_call: NA; v_call: TRBV28; j_call: TRBJ2-5; cdr3_aa: CASSLSPQETQYF; cdr3_nt: TGTGCCAGCAGTTTATCGCCACAAGAGACCCAGTACTTC
clone_size: NA; d_call: NA; v_call: TRBV28; j_call: TRBJ2-1; cdr3_aa: CASSFRRARNEQFF; cdr3_nt: TGTGCCAGCAGTTTTCGCAGGGCCAGGAATGAGCAGTTCTTC
clone_size: few; d_call: TRBD1; v_call: TRBV28; j_call: TRBJ1-2; cdr3_aa: CASTGTGGLVYSYTF; cdr3_nt: TGTGCCAGCACCGGGACAGGGGGCCTTGTCTATAGCTACACCTTC
clone_size: NA; d_call: NA; v_call: TRBV4-1; j_call: TRBJ2-5; cdr3_aa: CASSQEQGWETQYF; cdr3_nt: TGCGCCAGCAGCCAAGAACAGGGTTGGGAGACCCAGTACTTC
clone_size: NA; d_call: TRBD2; v_call: TRBV28; j_call: TRBJ2-4; cdr3_aa: CASSPGQREENIQYF; cdr3_nt: TGTGCCAGCAGTCCCGGCCAGCGGGAGGAAAACATTCAGTACTTC
clone_size: NA; d_call: TRBD2; v_call: TRBV11-2; j_call: TRBJ2-7; cdr3_aa: CASSSWTSGSYEQYF; cdr3_nt: TGTGCCAGCAGCTCCTGGACTAGCGGTTCCTACGAGCAGTACTTC
clone_size: once; d_call: TRBD2; v_call: TRBV6-6; j_call: TRBJ2-2; cdr3_aa: CASSFSGINTGELFF; cdr3_nt: TGTGCCAGCAGTTTTAGCGGGATCAACACCGGGGAGCTGTTTTTT
clone_size: NA; d_call: NA; v_call: TRBV27; j_call: TRBJ1-2; cdr3_aa: CASSPTTQGKVGGYTF; cdr3_nt: TGTGCCAGCAGTCCAACCACCCAGGGGAAGGTGGGCGGCTACACCTTC
clone_size: few; d_call: NA; v_call: TRBV19; j_call: TRBJ1-2; cdr3_aa: CASSMAVVNYGYTF; cdr3_nt: TGTGCCAGTAGTATGGCAGTGGTCAACTATGGCTACACCTTC
clone_size: once; d_call: NA; v_call: TRBV5-1; j_call: TRBJ1-5; cdr3_aa: CASSLGVEDQPQHF; cdr3_nt: TGCGCCAGCAGCTTGGGGGTTGAGGATCAGCCCCAGCATTTT
clone_size: NA; d_call: TRBD1; v_call: TRBV28; j_call: TRBJ1-1; cdr3_aa: CASSWGDRVNTEAFF; cdr3_nt: TGTGCCAGCAGTTGGGGGGACAGAGTGAACACTGAAGCTTTCTTT
clone_size: NA; d_call: TRBD1; v_call: TRBV4-1; j_call: TRBJ2-2; cdr3_aa: CASSRRGQSDAGELFF; cdr3_nt: TGCGCCAGCAGCCGAAGGGGACAGAGTGACGCCGGGGAGCTGTTTTTT
clone_size: NA; d_call: NA; v_call: TRBV5-4; j_call: TRBJ1-4; cdr3_aa: CASSQDGSFGTNEKLFF; cdr3_nt: TGTGCCAGCAGCCAGGACGGCTCCTTTGGGACTAATGAAAAACTGTTTTTT
clone_size: NA; d_call: TRBD1; v_call: TRBV19; j_call: TRBJ1-5; cdr3_aa: CASREGTGGRLSNQPQHF; cdr3_nt: TGTGCCAGTAGAGAAGGGACAGGGGGACGGTTGAGCAATCAGCCCCAGCATTTT
clone_size: once; d_call: NA; v_call: TRBV7-3; j_call: TRBJ2-7; cdr3_aa: CASSLEGDSYEQYF; cdr3_nt: TGTGCCAGCAGCTTGGAGGGGGACTCCTACGAGCAGTACTTC
clone_size: NA; d_call: NA; v_call: TRBV5-1; j_call: TRBJ1-1; cdr3_aa: CASSFETPGDTEAFF; cdr3_nt: TGCGCCAGCAGCTTTGAGACCCCCGGGGACACTGAAGCTTTCTTT
clone_size: once; d_call: NA; v_call: TRBV28; j_call: TRBJ2-7; cdr3_aa: CATTSGGPTSYEQYF; cdr3_nt: TGTGCCACCACCTCGGGTGGTCCCACCTCCTACGAGCAGTACTTC
clone_size: NA; d_call: TRBD2; v_call: TRBV7-2; j_call: TRBJ2-5; cdr3_aa: CASSSPHLGGETQYF; cdr3_nt: TGTGCCAGCAGCTCACCCCACTTGGGAGGGGAGACCCAGTACTTC
clone_size: NA; d_call: TRBD1; v_call: TRBV27; j_call: TRBJ2-7; cdr3_aa: CASSFYRDSPSYEQYF; cdr3_nt: TGTGCCAGCAGTTTTTACCGGGACAGTCCATCCTACGAGCAGTACTTC
clone_size: NA; d_call: TRBD1; v_call: TRBV7-9; j_call: TRBJ1-2; cdr3_aa: CASSPGTAVGGYTF; cdr3_nt: TGTGCCAGCAGCCCTGGGACAGCGGTTGGAGGCTACACCTTC
clone_size: once; d_call: NA; v_call: TRBV2; j_call: TRBJ2-1; cdr3_aa: CASKRVPYNEQFF; cdr3_nt: TGTGCCAGCAAGAGAGTACCTTACAATGAGCAGTTCTTC
clone_size: NA; d_call: NA; v_call: TRBV28; j_call: TRBJ2-7; cdr3_aa: CASSLVAGEQYF; cdr3_nt: TGTGCCAGCAGTTTAGTCGCTGGCGAGCAGTACTTC
clone_size: once; d_call: NA; v_call: TRBV10-3; j_call: TRBJ2-7; cdr3_aa: CAIMSELNSYEQYF; cdr3_nt: TGTGCCATCATGAGTGAACTAAACTCCTACGAGCAGTACTTC